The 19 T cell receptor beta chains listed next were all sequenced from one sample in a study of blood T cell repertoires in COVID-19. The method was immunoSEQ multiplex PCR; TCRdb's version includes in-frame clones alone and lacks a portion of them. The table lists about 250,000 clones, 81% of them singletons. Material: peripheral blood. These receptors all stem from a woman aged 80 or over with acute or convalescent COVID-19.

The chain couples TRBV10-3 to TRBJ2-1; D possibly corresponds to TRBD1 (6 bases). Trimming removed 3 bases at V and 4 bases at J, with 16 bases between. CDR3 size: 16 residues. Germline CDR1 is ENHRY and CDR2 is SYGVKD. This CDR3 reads CAISDPGQPSYNEQFF. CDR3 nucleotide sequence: TGTGCCATCAGTGATCCCGGACAGCCGTCTTACAATGAGCAGTTCTTC.

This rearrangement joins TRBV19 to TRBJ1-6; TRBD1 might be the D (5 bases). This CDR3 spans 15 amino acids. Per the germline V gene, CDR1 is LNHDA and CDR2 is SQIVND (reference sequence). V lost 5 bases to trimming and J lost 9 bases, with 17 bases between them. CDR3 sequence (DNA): TGTGCCAGTAGTGCCCGCAGGGAGGTGGGTTCACCCCTCCACTTT. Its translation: CASSARREVGSPLHF.

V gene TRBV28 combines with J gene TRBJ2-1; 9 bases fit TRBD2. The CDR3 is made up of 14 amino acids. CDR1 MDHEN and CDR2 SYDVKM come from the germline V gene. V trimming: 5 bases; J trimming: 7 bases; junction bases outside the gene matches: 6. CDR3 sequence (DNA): TGTGCCAGCAGTCCCGGGACTAGCTATAATGAGCAGTTCTTC. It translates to CASSPGTSYNEQFF.

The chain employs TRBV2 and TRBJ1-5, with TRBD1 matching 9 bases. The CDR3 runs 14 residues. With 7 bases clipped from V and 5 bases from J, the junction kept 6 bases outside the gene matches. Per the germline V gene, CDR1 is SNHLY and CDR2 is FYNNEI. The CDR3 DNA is TGTGCCAGCAACCGAGACAGGGGGGATCAGCCCCAGCATTTT. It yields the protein CASNRDRGDQPQHF. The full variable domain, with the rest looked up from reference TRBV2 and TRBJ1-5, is EPEVTQTPSHQVTQMGQEVILRCVPISNHLYFYWYRQILGQKVEFLVSFYNNEISEKSEIFDDQFSVERPDGSNFTLKIRSTKLEDSAMYFCASNRDRGDQPQHFGDGTRLSIL.

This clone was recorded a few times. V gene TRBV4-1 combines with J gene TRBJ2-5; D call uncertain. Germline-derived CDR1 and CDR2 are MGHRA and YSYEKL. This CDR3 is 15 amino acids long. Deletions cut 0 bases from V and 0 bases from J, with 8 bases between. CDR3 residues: CASSQEHQYQETQYF. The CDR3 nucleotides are TGCGCCAGCAGCCAAGAACACCAGTACCAAGAGACCCAGTACTTC.

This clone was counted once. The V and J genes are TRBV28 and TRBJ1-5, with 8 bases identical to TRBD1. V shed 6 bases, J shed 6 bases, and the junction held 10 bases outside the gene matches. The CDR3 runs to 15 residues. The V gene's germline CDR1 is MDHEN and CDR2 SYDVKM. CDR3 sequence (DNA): TGTGCCAGCAGAGGGGACAGGTTGATTGGTCAGCCCCAGCATTTT. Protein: CASRGDRLIGQPQHF.

The CDR3 DNA reads as TGTGCCAGCAGTGAACGGGTAATCAATCAGCCCCAGCATTTT. Translated: CASSERVINQPQHF. V is TRBV6-1 and J is TRBJ1-5; no reliable D call. The CDR3 is made up of 14 amino acids. Trimming left V 2 bases short and J 3 bases short, with 8 bases between. CDR1 MNHNS and CDR2 SASEGT come from the germline V gene.

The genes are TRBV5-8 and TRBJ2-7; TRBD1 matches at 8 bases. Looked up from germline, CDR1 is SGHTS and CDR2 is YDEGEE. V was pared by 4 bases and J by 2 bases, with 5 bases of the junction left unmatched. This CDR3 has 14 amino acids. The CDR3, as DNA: TGTGCCAGCAGCCCAAGGACAGGGACCTACGAGCAGTACTTC. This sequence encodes CASSPRTGTYEQYF.

The CDR3 here is CASSYRGGIHNTEAFF. CDR3 coding DNA: TGTGCCAGCAGTTACCGTGGAGGGATTCATAACACTGAAGCTTTCTTT. The V gene is TRBV6-2 or TRBV6-3, the J gene TRBJ1-1; D ambiguous. CDR3 length: 16 residues. Trimming cost V 2 bases and J 2 bases, with 15 bases left between them. Germline V lookup: CDR1 MNHEY, CDR2 SVGEGT.

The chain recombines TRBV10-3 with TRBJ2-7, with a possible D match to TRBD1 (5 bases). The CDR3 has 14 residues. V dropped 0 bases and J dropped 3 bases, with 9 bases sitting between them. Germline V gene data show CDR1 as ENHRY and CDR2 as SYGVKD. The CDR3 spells CAISESAGRYEQYF. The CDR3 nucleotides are TGTGCCATCAGTGAGTCGGCAGGGCGCTACGAGCAGTACTTC.

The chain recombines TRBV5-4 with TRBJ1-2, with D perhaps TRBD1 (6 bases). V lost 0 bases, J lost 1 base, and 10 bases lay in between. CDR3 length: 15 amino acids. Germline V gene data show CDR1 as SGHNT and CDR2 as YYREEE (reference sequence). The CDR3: CASSLVGQINYGYTF. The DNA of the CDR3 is TGTGCCAGCAGCTTGGTAGGACAGATTAACTATGGCTACACCTTC.

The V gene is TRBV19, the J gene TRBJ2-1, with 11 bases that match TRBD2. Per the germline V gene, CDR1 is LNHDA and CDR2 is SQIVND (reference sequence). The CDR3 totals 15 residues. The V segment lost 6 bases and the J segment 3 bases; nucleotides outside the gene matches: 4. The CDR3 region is CASRKLAGDYNEQFF. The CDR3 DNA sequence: TGTGCCAGTAGAAAACTAGCGGGAGACTACAATGAGCAGTTCTTC.

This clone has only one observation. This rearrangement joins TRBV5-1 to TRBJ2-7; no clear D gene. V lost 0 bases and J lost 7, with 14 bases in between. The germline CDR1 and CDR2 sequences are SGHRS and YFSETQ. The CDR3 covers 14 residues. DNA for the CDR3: TGCGCCAGCAGCTTGGAGACTCCCCCCGGAGAGCAGTACTTC. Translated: CASSLETPPGEQYF.

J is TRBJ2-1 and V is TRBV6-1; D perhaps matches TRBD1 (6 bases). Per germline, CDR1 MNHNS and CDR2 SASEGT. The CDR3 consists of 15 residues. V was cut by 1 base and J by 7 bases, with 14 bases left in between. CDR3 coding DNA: TGTGCCAGCAGTGAAGTGGGGAACCAGGGGAATGAGCAGTTCTTC. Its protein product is CASSEVGNQGNEQFF.

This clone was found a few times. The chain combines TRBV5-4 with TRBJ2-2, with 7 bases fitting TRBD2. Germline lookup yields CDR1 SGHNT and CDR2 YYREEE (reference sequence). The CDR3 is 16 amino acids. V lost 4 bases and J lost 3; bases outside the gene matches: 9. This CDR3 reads CASSRSGNVDTGELFF. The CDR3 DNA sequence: TGTGCCAGCAGCCGCAGCGGGAATGTCGACACCGGGGAGCTGTTTTTT.

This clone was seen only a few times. Here the CDR3 reads CASSELSSSEQYF. For the CDR3, the DNA is TGCGCCAGCAGTGAGTTAAGTAGCTCCGAGCAGTACTTC. V gene TRBV10-1 combines with J gene TRBJ2-7; D remains unclear. Trimming took off 1 base at V and 6 bases at J, with 10 bases between the two ends. This CDR3 spans 13 amino acids. Germline lookup yields CDR1 WNHNN and CDR2 SYGVQD (reference sequence).

The CDR3 nucleotides are TGCAGCGTCCCGACTAGCGGGAGTAGAGAGACCCAGTACTTC. Amino acid sequence: CSVPTSGSRETQYF. The chain is built from TRBV29-1 and TRBJ2-5; TRBD2 agrees at 12 bases. Trimming took 6 bases from V and 4 from J; bases not matched to a gene: 6. From germline, CDR1 is SQVTM and CDR2 ANQGSEA. CDR3 length: 14 residues.

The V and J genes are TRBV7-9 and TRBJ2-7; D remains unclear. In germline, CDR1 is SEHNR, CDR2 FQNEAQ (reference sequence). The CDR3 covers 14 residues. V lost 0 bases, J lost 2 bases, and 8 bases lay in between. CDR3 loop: CASSLARDTYEQYF. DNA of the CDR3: TGTGCCAGCAGCTTAGCGCGAGATACCTACGAGCAGTACTTC.

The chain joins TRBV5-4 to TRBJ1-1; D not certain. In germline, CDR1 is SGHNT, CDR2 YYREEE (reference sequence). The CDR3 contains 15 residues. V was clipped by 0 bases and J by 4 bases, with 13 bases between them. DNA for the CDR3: TGTGCCAGCAGCTTGGATCAGAGCCCGGGCACTGAAGCTTTCTTT. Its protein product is CASSLDQSPGTEAFF.